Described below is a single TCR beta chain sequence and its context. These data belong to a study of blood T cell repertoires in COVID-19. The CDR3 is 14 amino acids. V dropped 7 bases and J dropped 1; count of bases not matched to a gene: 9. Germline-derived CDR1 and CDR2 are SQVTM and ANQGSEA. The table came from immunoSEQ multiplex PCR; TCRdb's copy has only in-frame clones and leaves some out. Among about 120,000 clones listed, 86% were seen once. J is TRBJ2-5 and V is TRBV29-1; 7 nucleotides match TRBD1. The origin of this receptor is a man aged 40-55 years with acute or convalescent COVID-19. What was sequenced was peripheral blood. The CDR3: CSEGAGGPQETQYF. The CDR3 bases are TGCAGCGAGGGGGCAGGGGGACCCCAAGAGACCCAGTACTTC.